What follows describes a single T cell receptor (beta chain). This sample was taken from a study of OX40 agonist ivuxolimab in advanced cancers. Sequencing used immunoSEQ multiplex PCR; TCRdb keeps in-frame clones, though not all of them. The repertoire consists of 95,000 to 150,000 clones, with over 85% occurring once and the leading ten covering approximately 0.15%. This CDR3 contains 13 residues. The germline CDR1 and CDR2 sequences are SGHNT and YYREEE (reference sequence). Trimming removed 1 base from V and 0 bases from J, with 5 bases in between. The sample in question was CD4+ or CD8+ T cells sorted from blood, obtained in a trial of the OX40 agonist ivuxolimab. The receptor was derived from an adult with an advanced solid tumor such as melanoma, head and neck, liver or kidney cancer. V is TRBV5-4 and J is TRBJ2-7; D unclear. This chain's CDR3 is CASSLSLSYEQYF. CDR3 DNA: TGTGCCAGCAGCTTGAGTCTCTCCTACGAGCAGTACTTC. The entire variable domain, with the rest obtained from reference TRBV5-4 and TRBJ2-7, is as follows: ETGVTQSPTHLIKTRGQQVTLRCSSQSGHNTVSWYQQALGQGPQFIFQYYREEENGRGNFPPRFSGLQFPNYSSELNVNALELDDSALYLCASSLSLSYEQYFGPGTRLTVT.